Below, one TCR beta chain is given with its context. The Seattle patients, enrolled during active infection, were followed longitudinally. The CDR3 has 16 amino acids. The germline gives CDR1 SGDLS, CDR2 YYNGEE. V was trimmed by 4 bases and J by 4 bases, leaving 20 bases between them. The data stem from a study of blood T cell repertoires in COVID-19. Study-wide context: Spain, Italy and the United States supplied samples that represented acute and convalescent COVID-19.

Original analysis: Amplifying reference gene primers gave estimates of nucleated cell counts. Libraries were prepared by immunoSEQ multiplex PCR; TCRdb keeps only in-frame clonotypes and omits some of them. V, J and clone size were drawn from that table, and D and trimming were deduced from the DNA. Seen here are hundreds of thousands of clones, approximately 89% observed once, and the top ten hold approximately 1.8%. This sequence joins TRBV9 and TRBJ1-2; D is undetermined. Sequencing used peripheral blood. This clonotype was obtained from a woman aged 25-40 years with COVID-19, enrolled during active disease. Here the CDR3 reads CASSPGLGATIYGYTF. The CDR3 DNA reads as TGTGCCAGCAGCCCCGGACTTGGAGCCACGATCTATGGCTACACCTTC.